These T cell receptor beta chains were read from a single sample in a study of shared clonotypes between healthy human individuals. The assay was immunoSEQ multiplex PCR, and TCRdb's table has in-frame clones only and misses some. The sample lists some 1,100,000 clones; approximately 78% were seen once. The sequenced material came from memory CD4+ T cells from PBMCs. These receptors all stem from a man between 18 and 35 years old in good health. Some clones in this sample may be carry-over from other donors' samples. Each CDR3 is given with its conserved first and last residue. The D gene is left open where the match is weak. Rows may omit the clone size; those that give it use once, few, many or a size class.

d_gene,j_gene,v_gene,abundance,CDR3aa,CDR3nt
-,TRBJ1-4,TRBV5-5,-,CASSFGVMPGNEKLFF,TGTGCCAGCAGCTTCGGGGTAATGCCTGGTAATGAAAAACTGTTTTTT
-,TRBJ1-1,TRBV28,few,CASTVSYNTEAFF,TGTGCCAGCACAGTTTCGTACAACACTGAAGCTTTCTTT
TRBD1,TRBJ1-1,TRBV2,-,CASSLSGTGGGGTEAFF,TGTGCCAGCAGTTTATCCGGGACAGGAGGTGGTGGGACTGAAGCTTTCTTT
TRBD2,TRBJ2-7,TRBV4-1,-,CASSHALGGAYEQYF,TGCGCCAGCAGCCACGCACTGGGGGGGGCCTACGAGCAGTACTTC
-,TRBJ1-2,TRBV11-1,-,CASRARRGDYGYTF,TGTGCCAGCAGAGCCCGCCGCGGTGACTATGGCTACACCTTC
-,TRBJ1-5,TRBV28,-,CASSLPGNQPQHF,TGTGCCAGCAGTTTACCGGGAAATCAGCCCCAGCATTTT
-,TRBJ1-2,TRBV28,-,CASSYIRANYGYTF,TGTGCCAGCAGCTACATTAGGGCTAACTATGGCTACACCTTC
-,TRBJ1-2,TRBV7-9,few,CASSLEEYGYTF,TGTGCCAGCAGCTTAGAGGAGTATGGCTACACCTTC
TRBD1,TRBJ1-1,TRBV6-1,few,CASSENRGRTEAFF,TGTGCCAGCAGTGAAAACAGGGGCAGGACTGAAGCTTTCTTT
-,TRBJ2-3,TRBV7-7,-,CASSLVPGSTDTQYF,TGTGCCAGCAGCTTAGTGCCGGGTAGCACAGATACGCAGTATTTT
TRBD2,TRBJ2-7,TRBV28,-,CASRTSGRPTYEQYF,TGTGCCAGCAGGACGAGCGGGAGACCTACCTACGAGCAGTACTTC
-,TRBJ1-5,TRBV4-3,-,CASSQFLNQPQHF,TGCGCCAGCAGCCAATTTCTGAATCAGCCCCAGCATTTT
-,TRBJ1-2,TRBV7-8,-,CASSSSRDPTNYGYTF,TGTGCCAGCAGCTCTAGCCGGGACCCCACTAACTATGGCTACACCTTC
TRBD2,TRBJ2-5,TRBV7-3,-,CASSREAGRAQYF,TGTGCCAGCAGCCGGGAGGCCGGGAGGGCCCAGTACTTC
-,TRBJ1-4,TRBV28,-,CASNPPGAEGEKLFF,TGTGCCAGCAACCCCCCCGGGGCAGAAGGGGAAAAACTGTTTTTT
-,TRBJ1-5,TRBV5-6,-,CASSFFRQSRNQPQHF,TGTGCCAGCAGCTTCTTTCGACAGTCACGCAATCAGCCCCAGCATTTT
TRBD2,TRBJ2-7,TRBV27,-,CASSSRLAGRSYEQYF,TGTGCCAGCAGTTCCAGACTAGCGGGACGCTCCTACGAGCAGTACTTC
-,TRBJ1-3,TRBV28,-,CASSFGRSSGNTIYF,TGTGCCAGCAGTTTTGGACGGAGCTCTGGAAACACCATATATTTT
-,TRBJ2-3,TRBV10-3,-,CAADSRRSTDTQYF,TGTGCCGCCGACTCTAGGCGAAGCACAGATACGCAGTATTTT
TRBD1,TRBJ1-2,TRBV29-1,-,CSVEVAAGTGGYTF,TGCAGCGTTGAAGTAGCGGCGGGGACAGGGGGCTACACCTTC
-,TRBJ2-3,TRBV5-6,-,CASSLSGRPDTQYF,TGTGCCAGCAGCTTGTCCGGGAGACCAGATACGCAGTATTTT
-,TRBJ2-1,TRBV5-1,few,CASSILAGSSYNEQFF,TGCGCCAGCAGCATCCTAGCCGGGAGCTCCTACAATGAGCAGTTCTTC
TRBD2,TRBJ2-5,TRBV18,few,CASSPLGTREETQYF,TGTGCCAGCTCACCACTAGGGACTAGGGAAGAGACCCAGTACTTC
TRBD1,TRBJ1-3,TRBV11-3,-,CASSHQPGQGSGNTIYF,TGTGCCAGCAGCCACCAACCGGGACAGGGCTCTGGAAACACCATATATTTT
TRBD1,TRBJ1-2,TRBV6-5,-,CASRMTGLDGYTF,TGTGCCAGCAGGATGACAGGGTTAGATGGCTACACCTTC
TRBD2,TRBJ2-1,TRBV2,-,CASGRTSGRADEQFF,TGTGCCAGCGGAAGGACTAGCGGGAGGGCCGATGAGCAGTTCTTC
-,TRBJ1-5,TRBV6-5,few,CASSYGGNQPQHF,TGTGCCAGCAGTTACGGGGGAAATCAGCCCCAGCATTTT
-,TRBJ2-1,TRBV9,-,CASSDRAQSYNEQFF,TGTGCCAGCTCGGACAGAGCCCAATCCTACAATGAGCAGTTCTTC
-,TRBJ1-4,TRBV28,-,CASSLPQNEKLFF,TGTGCCAGCAGTTTACCCCAAAATGAAAAACTGTTTTTT
TRBD1,TRBJ2-4,TRBV11-2,-,CASSSFGTGDYKNIQYF,TGTGCCAGCAGCTCTTTCGGGACAGGGGATTACAAAAACATTCAGTACTTC
TRBD2,TRBJ2-7,TRBV28,-,CASSFPGLGGSSNEQYF,TGTGCCAGCAGTTTCCCCGGGTTGGGAGGGAGTTCCAACGAGCAGTACTTC
-,TRBJ2-5,TRBV28,many,CASDINMGETQYF,TGTGCCAGCGATATAAATATGGGGGAGACCCAGTACTTC
-,TRBJ1-1,TRBV7-8,-,CASSSAGFTEAFF,TGTGCCAGCAGCTCGGCAGGGTTCACTGAAGCTTTCTTT